The 11 T cell receptor beta chains below all came from one sample that was sequenced in a study of cytomegalovirus exposure and HLA in healthy donors. The PCR employed 60 Vbeta primers together with 13 Jbeta primers. Profiling relied on immunoSEQ multiplex PCR, and the TCRdb table lists in-frame clones only, not all of them. The sample has 95,000 to 150,000 clones; nearly 80% are singletons. What was sequenced was PBMCs. The receptor set was obtained from a woman aged 40 to 50 in good health and CMV-seronegative.

The chain uses TRBV5-6 and TRBJ2-2; no clear D. From germline, CDR1 is SGHDT and CDR2 YYEEEE. Trimming stripped 4 bases from V and 1 base from J, with 5 bases between. The CDR3 has 13 amino acids. The CDR3 loop is CASSPWNTGELFF. CDR3 bases: TGTGCCAGCAGCCCGTGGAACACCGGGGAGCTGTTTTTT.

The chain is built from TRBV27 and TRBJ2-7, with 10 bases that match TRBD2. The CDR3 sequence is 16 residues long. With 3 bases clipped from V and 1 base from J, the junction kept 6 bases outside the gene matches. Germline CDR1 reads MNHEY; CDR2 reads SMNVEV (reference sequence). CDR3 loop: CASSFGASGRSYEQYF. The DNA for the CDR3 is TGTGCCAGCAGTTTCGGGGCTAGCGGGAGATCCTACGAGCAGTACTTC.

The V and J genes are TRBV7-2 and TRBJ2-7; 9 bases line up with TRBD1. The CDR3 runs to 14 residues. Trimming took 6 bases from V and 3 from J; bases not matched to a gene: 6. Germline V gene sequence: CDR1 SGHTA, CDR2 FQGNSA. CDR3 sequence: CASSSGTGSYEQYF. As DNA, the CDR3 is TGTGCCAGCAGTTCCGGGACAGGGAGCTACGAGCAGTACTTC.

CDR3: CASSPTARNTEAFF. The DNA of the CDR3 is TGTGCCAGCTCACCAACAGCCAGGAACACTGAAGCTTTCTTT. The chain carries TRBV18 and TRBJ1-1; D ambiguous. Trimming shortened V by 2 bases and J by 1 base, and 8 bases separated the two germline ends. Germline lookup yields CDR1 KGHSH and CDR2 LQKENI. The CDR3 sequence is 14 residues long.

The chain couples TRBV6-5 to TRBJ2-7; 8 bases are a match to TRBD1. Germline V gene sequence: CDR1 MNHEY, CDR2 SVGAGI. J gave up 5 bases and V 5 bases, and 11 bases lay outside the gene matches. CDR3 length: 15 residues. The chain's CDR3 is CASSPGGELMHEQYF. The CDR3 bases are TGTGCCAGCAGTCCAGGGGGCGAGCTTATGCACGAGCAGTACTTC.

This clone has only a few counts. The chain joins TRBV18 to TRBJ2-3, with unresolved D. The CDR3 consists of 13 residues. V dropped 4 bases and J dropped 5 bases, with 10 bases sitting between them. Germline-derived CDR1 and CDR2 are KGHSH and LQKENI. CDR3 sequence: CASSRAVQDTQYF. DNA of the CDR3: TGTGCCAGCTCACGGGCAGTGCAAGATACGCAGTATTTT.

The V gene is TRBV6-4, the J gene TRBJ2-2; D is possibly TRBD1 (5 bases). The CDR3 loop spans 14 amino acids. The V gene lost 6 bases and the J gene lost 5 bases, with 13 bases spanning the gap. The V gene's germline CDR1 is MRHNA and CDR2 SNTAGT. The CDR3 DNA reads TGTGCCAGCAGACCAGAAGGGGTTACCGGGGAGCTGTTTTTT. This codes for CASRPEGVTGELFF.

This chain uses TRBV18 with TRBJ2-7; D may be TRBD1 (5 bases). The CDR3 extends over 12 amino acids. V lost 2 bases to trimming and J lost 7 bases, with 9 bases between them. CDR1 is KGHSH, CDR2 LQKENI, per germline. CDR3 bases: TGTGCCAGCTCACCAGGGGCCGGAGAGCAGTACTTC. Its protein product is CASSPGAGEQYF.

The rearrangement uses TRBV5-1 and TRBJ2-1; TRBD2 aligns across 10 bases. This CDR3 comprises 16 residues. V dropped 7 bases and J dropped 5; count of bases not matched to a gene: 12. CDR1 and CDR2 (germline): SGHRS, YFSETQ. The CDR3: CASAEFTSGVHNEQFF. In nucleotides, the CDR3 is TGCGCCAGCGCCGAGTTCACTAGCGGGGTACACAATGAGCAGTTCTTC.

To note about this clone: Compared with germline, one end of the junction differs, possibly owing to a read error. DNA of the CDR3: TGTGCCAGCAGTTTATCCAGGGTAGCCAAAAACAGTCAGTACTTC. Translated: CASSLSRVAKNSQYF. The V call is TRBV28, the J call TRBJ2-4; tentatively, D is TRBD1 (5 bases). Looked up from germline, CDR1 is MDHEN and CDR2 is SYDVKM. This CDR3 contains 15 residues.

The chain recombines TRBV10-3 with TRBJ1-2; 8 bases align to TRBD1. V lost 7 bases and J lost 5; bases outside the gene matches: 9. This CDR3 comprises 14 residues. Germline assignment: CDR1 ENHRY and CDR2 SYGVKD. The CDR3 sequence: CAIKTQGARYGYTF. The CDR3 bases are TGTGCCATCAAAACTCAGGGGGCCCGGTATGGCTACACCTTC.